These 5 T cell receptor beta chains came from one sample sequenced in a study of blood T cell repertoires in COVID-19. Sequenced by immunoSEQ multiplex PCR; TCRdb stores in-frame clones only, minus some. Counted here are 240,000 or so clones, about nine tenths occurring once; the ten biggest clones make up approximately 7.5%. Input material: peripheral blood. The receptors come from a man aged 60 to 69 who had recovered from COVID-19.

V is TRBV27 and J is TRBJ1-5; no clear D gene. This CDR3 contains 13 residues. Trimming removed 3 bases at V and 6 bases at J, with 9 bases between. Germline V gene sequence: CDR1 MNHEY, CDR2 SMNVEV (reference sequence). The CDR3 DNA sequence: TGTGCCAGCAGTTTTGTGTCGGGTCAGCCCCAGCATTTT. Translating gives CASSFVSGQPQHF.

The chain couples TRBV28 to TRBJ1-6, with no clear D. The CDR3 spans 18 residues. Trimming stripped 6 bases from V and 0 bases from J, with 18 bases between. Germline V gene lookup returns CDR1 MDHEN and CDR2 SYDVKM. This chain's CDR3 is CASRTSRGRSSYNSPLHF. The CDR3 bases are TGTGCCAGCAGAACATCTCGCGGCAGAAGCTCCTATAATTCACCCCTCCACTTT. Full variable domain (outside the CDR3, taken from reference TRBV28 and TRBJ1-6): DVKVTQSSRYLVKRTGEKVFLECVQDMDHENMFWYRQDPGLGLRLIYFSYDVKMKEKGDIPEGYSVSREKKERFSLILESASTNQTSMYLCASRTSRGRSSYNSPLHFGNGTRLTVT.

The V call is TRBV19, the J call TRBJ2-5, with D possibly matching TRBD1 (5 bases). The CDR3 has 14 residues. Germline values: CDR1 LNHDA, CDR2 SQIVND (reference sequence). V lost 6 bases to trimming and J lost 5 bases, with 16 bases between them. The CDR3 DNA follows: TGTGCCAGTAGCACGACCAGGGTCGGTGAGACCCAGTACTTC. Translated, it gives CASSTTRVGETQYF. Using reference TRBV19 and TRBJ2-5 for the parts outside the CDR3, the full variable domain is DGGITQSPKYLFRKEGQNVTLSCEQNLNHDAMYWYRQDPGQGLRLIYYSQIVNDFQKGDIAEGYSVSREKKESFPLTVTSAQKNPTAFYLCASSTTRVGETQYFGPGTRLLVL.

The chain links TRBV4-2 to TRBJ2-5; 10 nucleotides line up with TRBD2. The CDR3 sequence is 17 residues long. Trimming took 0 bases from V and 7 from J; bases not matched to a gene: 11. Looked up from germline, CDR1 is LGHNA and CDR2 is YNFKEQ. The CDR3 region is CASSQEVSGGASGTQYF. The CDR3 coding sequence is TGTGCCAGCAGCCAAGAGGTCAGCGGGGGGGCCTCGGGGACCCAGTACTTC.

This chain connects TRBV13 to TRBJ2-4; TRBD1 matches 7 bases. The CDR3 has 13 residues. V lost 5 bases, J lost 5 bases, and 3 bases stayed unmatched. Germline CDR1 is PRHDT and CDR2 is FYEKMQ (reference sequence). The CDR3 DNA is TGTGCCAGCAGCCGGACAGGCCAAAACATTCAGTACTTC. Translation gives CASSRTGQNIQYF.